This T cell receptor (beta chain) was profiled in a study of blood T cell repertoires in COVID-19. Some clones are missing from TCRdb's copy, which holds only in-frame ones; the method was immunoSEQ multiplex PCR. Found here are 200,000 or so clones, 84% of them singletons; the top ten hold about 2.9%. CDR1 is MNHNY, CDR2 SVGAGI, per germline (reference sequence). The CDR3 is 15 amino acids. The ends were cut back, 6 bases at V and 2 bases at J, with 13 bases in the middle. The source material was peripheral blood. This chain uses TRBV6-6 with TRBJ2-2; D is unresolved. This receptor was obtained from a young woman who had recovered from COVID-19. The CDR3 here is CASSYDWINTGELFF. The CDR3 coding sequence is TGTGCCAGCAGCTACGACTGGATCAACACCGGGGAGCTGTTTTTT.